This entry lists 26 T cell receptor beta chains sequenced from one sample in a study of OX40 agonist ivuxolimab in advanced cancers. Sequencing was performed with immunoSEQ multiplex PCR; in TCRdb, only in-frame clones are kept and a portion is missing. Seen here are under 20,000 clones, 85% to 90% observed once, and the top ten hold around 0.7%. The material sequenced was CD4+ or CD8+ T cells sorted from blood, taken in a trial of the OX40 agonist ivuxolimab. The receptors were sampled from an adult with an advanced solid tumor such as melanoma, head and neck, liver or kidney cancer.

J is TRBJ1-1 and V is TRBV5-6; 9 positions agree with TRBD1. The V gene's germline CDR1 is SGHDT and CDR2 YYEEEE. The CDR3 spans 15 residues. After removal of 4 bases from V and 6 bases from J, the junction contained 10 bases not matched to a gene. Here the CDR3 DNA reads TGTGCCAGCAGCGTGGGGGACAGGGAAGTCGCTGAAGCTTTCTTT. Translated: CASSVGDREVAEAFF. The full variable domain, completed using reference TRBV5-6 and TRBJ1-1, is DAGVTQSPTHLIKTRGQQVTLRCSPKSGHDTVSWYQQALGQGPQFIFQYYEEEERQRGNFPDRFSGHQFPNYSSELNVNALLLGDSALYLCASSVGDREVAEAFFGQGTRLTVV.

This clone has a single count. The J gene is TRBJ1-1, the V gene TRBV11-2; D perhaps matches TRBD1 (5 bases). V lost 5 bases and J 1 base, leaving 14 bases between the germline ends. The CDR3 length is 15 residues. Germline assignment: CDR1 SGHAT and CDR2 FQNNGV. This chain's CDR3 is CASSPGQGGNTEAFF. CDR3 DNA sequence: TGTGCCAGCAGCCCGGGGCAGGGAGGGAACACTGAAGCTTTCTTT.

In its sample, this clone was seen a few times. This CDR3 is also generated by other DNA sequences in the sample. J is TRBJ1-5 and V is TRBV2, with a weak D call TRBD1 (5 bases). Trimming left V 4 bases short and J 1 base short, with 11 bases between. Germline CDR1 is SNHLY and CDR2 is FYNNEI. The CDR3 has 15 amino acids. In DNA, the CDR3 is TGTGCCAGCAGTGCCGGGGCAGCCAGCAATCAGCCCCAGCATTTT. Its translation: CASSAGAASNQPQHF. The whole variable domain, remainder taken from reference TRBV2 and TRBJ1-5, is EPEVTQTPSHQVTQMGQEVILRCVPISNHLYFYWYRQILGQKVEFLVSFYNNEISEKSEIFDDQFSVERPDGSNFTLKIRSTKLEDSAMYFCASSAGAASNQPQHFGDGTRLSIL.

For this clone: The junction differs from germline at one of its ends, possibly a read error. The genes are TRBV10-3 and TRBJ2-5; no clear D. CDR1 is ENHRY, CDR2 SYGVKD, per germline. The CDR3 is 12 amino acids. In DNA, the CDR3 is TGTGCCATCAGCAACAATCAAGAGATCCAGTACTTC. This encodes CAISNNQEIQYF.

Only a few counts were recorded for this clone. J is TRBJ1-4 and V is TRBV7-6; 9 nucleotides match TRBD1. Germline V gene data show CDR1 as SGHVS and CDR2 as FNYEAQ. The CDR3 covers 15 residues. Trimming removed 5 bases from V and 7 bases from J; junction bases left unmatched: 8. The CDR3 DNA sequence: TGTGCCAGCAGCCCTCCCGGGACAGGGATTGAAAAACTGTTTTTT. It specifies CASSPPGTGIEKLFF. The full variable domain, rest sourced from reference TRBV7-6 and TRBJ1-4, is GAGVSQSPRYKVTKRGQDVALRCDPISGHVSLYWYRQALGQGPEFLTYFNYEAQQDKSGLPNDRFSAERPEGSISTLTIQRTEQRDSAMYRCASSPPGTGIEKLFFGSGTQLSVL.

Note on this clone: The junction does not match germline at one end; this may be a read error. The gene calls are TRBV7-6 and TRBJ1-2, with D perhaps matching TRBD1 (5 bases). In germline, CDR1 is SGHVS, CDR2 FNYEAQ. The CDR3 runs to 13 residues. This CDR3 reads CASSLDSRYGYTF. DNA of the CDR3: TGTGCCAGCAGTTTAGACAGCCGCTATGGCTACACCTTC.

The V call is TRBV6-6, the J call TRBJ1-2; tentative D call: TRBD1 (6 bases). The length of the CDR3 is 14 residues. The V and J ends lost 5 bases and 2 bases respectively, with 12 bases between them. The germline V gene encodes CDR1 MNHNY and CDR2 SVGAGI (reference sequence). DNA for the CDR3: TGTGCCAGCAGTACGGGACATCTAAACTATGGCTACACCTTC. Encoded protein: CASSTGHLNYGYTF.

This clone showed up just a few times. The CDR3 DNA sequence: TGTGCCTGGAGTGTAAGCGGGGGCACGCAGTATTTT. This encodes CAWSVSGGTQYF. The chain employs TRBV30 and TRBJ2-3; the match to TRBD2 covers 8 bases. The CDR3 is 12 residues long. Germline V CDR1 and CDR2: GTSNPN, SVGIG (reference sequence). The V gene end was trimmed by 0 bases and the J gene end by 9 bases; junction bases not matched to a gene: 2.

The chain is built from TRBV13 and TRBJ2-1; D call uncertain. Looked up from germline, CDR1 is PRHDT and CDR2 is FYEKMQ (reference sequence). Trimming stripped 2 bases from V and 7 bases from J, with 6 bases between. The CDR3 contains 12 residues. For the CDR3, the DNA is TGTGCCAGCAGCTTATTTGTTAATGAGCAGTTCTTC. Amino acids: CASSLFVNEQFF.

The J gene is TRBJ2-2, the V gene TRBV7-3; 10 bases map to TRBD1. The junction had 8 bases not matched to a gene; V was cut back by 4 bases and J by 3 bases. The germline V gene encodes CDR1 SGHTA and CDR2 FQGTGA. The CDR3 sequence is 17 residues long. CDR3 nucleotide sequence: TGTGCCAGCAGCTCCCGACCCGGGACAGGGGACACCGGGGAGCTGTTTTTT. This translates into CASSSRPGTGDTGELFF.

The rearrangement uses TRBV9 and TRBJ2-7; TRBD2 matches at 10 bases. The CDR3 loop spans 16 amino acids. From germline, CDR1 is SGDLS and CDR2 YYNGEE. The J segment lost 3 bases and the V segment lost 0 bases, leaving 6 bases of the junction unmatched. The CDR3 bases are TGTGCCAGCAGCGTAGTACGTCAGCGGGAGGGCTACGAGCAGTACTTC. Amino acid sequence: CASSVVRQREGYEQYF.

The chain combines TRBV5-4 with TRBJ1-1, with a tentative D call TRBD1 (5 bases). The CDR3 runs 15 residues. From germline, CDR1 is SGHNT and CDR2 YYREEE (reference sequence). Trimming took 2 bases from V and 2 from J, leaving 13 bases between them. CDR3: CASSFMTQGNTEAFF. CDR3 DNA sequence: TGTGCCAGCAGCTTTATGACCCAGGGTAACACTGAAGCTTTCTTT. Supplemented by reference TRBV5-4 and TRBJ1-1, the full variable domain reads ETGVTQSPTHLIKTRGQQVTLRCSSQSGHNTVSWYQQALGQGPQFIFQYYREEENGRGNFPPRFSGLQFPNYSSELNVNALELDDSALYLCASSFMTQGNTEAFFGQGTRLTVV.

CDR3 sequence reads: CASSLRDRGYEQYF. The CDR3, as DNA: TGTGCCAGCAGCTTACGGGACAGGGGCTACGAGCAGTACTTC. This chain links TRBV5-7 with TRBJ2-7, with TRBD1 identical over 10 bases. TRBV5-7 is treated as an ORF (open reading frame) with a function not yet certain. The CDR3 is 14 residues long. V was clipped by 2 bases and J by 3 bases; unmatched bases: 2.

The sample holds a few counts of this clone. The chain links TRBV18 to TRBJ2-7; TRBD2 might be the D (6 bases). Germline CDR1 KGHSH, CDR2 LQKENI. This CDR3 region has 14 residues. Trimming removed 5 bases from V and 5 bases from J, with 16 bases in between. For the CDR3, the DNA is TGTGCCAGCTCAGTTGGAGGGACCGTGGACGAGCAGTACTTC. Translated, it gives CASSVGGTVDEQYF. Looking up the rest from reference TRBV18 and TRBJ2-7 gives the full variable domain: NAGVMQNPRHLVRRRGQEARLRCSPMKGHSHVYWYRQLPEEGLKFMVYLQKENIIDESGMPKERFSAEFPKEGPSILRIQQVVRGDSAAYFCASSVGGTVDEQYFGPGTRLTVT.

This sequence joins TRBV14 and TRBJ1-6; no firm D call. In germline, CDR1 is SGHDN, CDR2 FVKESK. The CDR3 consists of 15 residues. The V gene lost 4 bases and the J gene lost 9 bases, with 16 bases spanning the gap. DNA for the CDR3: TGTGCCAGCAGCCCGTTTGGGCTTTCTCCTTCACCCCTCCACTTT. The encoded protein is CASSPFGLSPSPLHF.

The chain couples TRBV6-5 to TRBJ1-4; the D is unclear. Germline loops: CDR1 MNHEY, CDR2 SVGAGI. V dropped 7 bases and J dropped 0 bases, with 6 bases sitting between them. This CDR3 comprises 13 residues. CDR3 residues: CASMRATNEKLFF. The CDR3 DNA sequence: TGTGCCAGCATGAGGGCAACTAATGAAAAACTGTTTTTT.

The rearrangement joins TRBV6-1 to TRBJ1-2; D is unclear. There are 10 residues in the CDR3. Germline V gene lookup returns CDR1 MNHNS and CDR2 SASEGT. Between the trimmed V and J ends, which lost 10 bases and 7 bases, there was a span of 10 bases. The CDR3 DNA follows: TGTGCCATACAAGAAGTTGGCTACACCTTC. It is translated as CAIQEVGYTF.

This chain joins TRBV15 and TRBJ2-7, with D uncertain. Per the germline V gene, CDR1 is LNHNV and CDR2 is YYDKDF (reference sequence). Trimming removed 0 bases at V and 0 bases at J, with 6 bases between. The CDR3 runs 14 residues. CDR3 in amino acids: CATSRDRYSYEQYF. The CDR3 DNA reads TGTGCCACCAGCAGAGACAGGTACTCCTACGAGCAGTACTTC.

The chain uses TRBV15 and TRBJ1-5; D might be TRBD1 (5 bases). The CDR3 runs 15 residues. V was pared by 1 base and J by 6 bases, with 13 bases between. Per germline, CDR1 LNHNV and CDR2 YYDKDF (reference sequence). The DNA of the CDR3 is TGTGCCACCAGCAGAGTGGCAGAAGGGGTTCAGCCCCAGCATTTT. This sequence encodes CATSRVAEGVQPQHF.

The V call is TRBV10-2, the J call TRBJ2-5; TRBD1 matches at 9 bases. The CDR3 contains 15 residues. After removal of 4 bases from V and 5 bases from J, the junction contained 8 bases not matched to a gene. Germline lookup yields CDR1 WSHSY and CDR2 SAAADI. CDR3 sequence (DNA): TGCGCCAGCAGTGCCCTGGGACAGGGCCGGGAGACCCAGTACTTC. Its protein product is CASSALGQGRETQYF.

The chain recombines TRBV7-9 with TRBJ2-3, with a weak D call TRBD2 (6 bases). Germline V gene sequence: CDR1 SEHNR, CDR2 FQNEAQ (reference sequence). This CDR3 contains 17 residues. With 5 bases removed from V and 2 bases from J, the gap between germline ends came to 20 bases. This chain's CDR3 is CASSGQDYHDPTDTQYF. The CDR3 DNA is TGTGCCAGCAGCGGCCAGGACTACCACGACCCCACAGATACGCAGTATTTT.

This rearrangement joins TRBV6-5 to TRBJ2-7; TRBD1 might be the D (6 bases). The CDR3 has 13 amino acids. From germline, CDR1 is MNHEY and CDR2 SVGAGI. Trimming cost V 5 bases and J 5 bases, with 13 bases left between them. This chain's CDR3 is CASSRNRDHEQYF. CDR3 DNA: TGTGCCAGCAGTCGTAACAGGGACCACGAGCAGTACTTC.

This chain links TRBV6-6 with TRBJ2-7; tentatively, D is TRBD1 or TRBD2 (6 bases each). Trimming stripped 7 bases from V and 7 bases from J, with 17 bases between. The CDR3 runs to 13 residues. Germline CDR1 is MNHNY and CDR2 is SVGAGI (reference sequence). CDR3 DNA: TGTGCCAGCACCCCCTCGGGGGCGGGAGAGCAGTACTTC. Translating gives CASTPSGAGEQYF.

The genes are TRBV5-4 and TRBJ1-1; D unclear. Germline V lookup: CDR1 SGHNT, CDR2 YYREEE (reference sequence). CDR3 length equals 16 residues. The V gene lost 5 bases and the J gene lost 6 bases, with 23 bases spanning the gap. The chain's CDR3 is CASSKPTRGKDAEAFF. The CDR3, as DNA: TGTGCCAGCAGTAAACCCACCCGGGGTAAGGACGCTGAAGCTTTCTTT.

The V and J genes are TRBV7-9 and TRBJ1-3; D gene ambiguous. V lost 6 bases and J lost 0, with 15 bases in between. CDR1 and CDR2 (germline): SEHNR, FQNEAQ (reference sequence). The CDR3 sequence is 16 residues long. The CDR3 nucleotides are TGTGCCAGCAGGCAAGACCGGGTGCTCTCTGGAAACACCATATATTTT. Translation: CASRQDRVLSGNTIYF.

The V gene is TRBV7-9, the J gene TRBJ2-7, with 7 positions matching TRBD2. Germline loops: CDR1 SEHNR, CDR2 FQNEAQ (reference sequence). The length of the CDR3 is 15 residues. V gave up 5 bases and J gave up 2 bases; unmatched junction bases: 9. The CDR3 here is CASSLGGDRTYEQYF. The CDR3 bases are TGTGCCAGCAGCCTGGGAGGGGACCGAACCTACGAGCAGTACTTC. The variable domain in full, completed from reference TRBV7-9 and TRBJ2-7, reads DTGVSQNPRHKITKRGQNVTFRCDPISEHNRLYWYRQTLGQGPEFLTYFQNEAQLEKSRLLSDRFSAERPKGSFSTLEIQRTEQGDSAMYLCASSLGGDRTYEQYFGPGTRLTVT.